This TCR beta chain was documented in a study of T-cell memory formation after mild COVID-19. TCRdb re-called the 5' RACE reads with MiXCR, one entry per CDR3 protein. The table includes about 390,000 distinct CDR3 sequences, 16% detected once. CDR1 is LNHDA, CDR2 SQIVND, per germline (reference sequence). Trimming shortened V by 6 bases and J by 8 bases, and 19 bases separated the two germline ends. The length of the CDR3 is 14 residues. This receptor was obtained from a man between 18 and 29 years old who had mild COVID-19 (a few samples of this study predate the infection). Cell type and time point are not known. The sequenced sample consisted of PBMCs or a T cell subset sorted from them (not recorded which). The chain is built from TRBV19 and TRBJ1-2; D unclear. As DNA, the CDR3 is TGTGCCAGTAGATGGTCACAGCCAGAAAGAGGCTACACCTTC. Translated, it gives CASRWSQPERGYTF.